This is a list of T cell receptor beta chains from one sample in a study of a mutant IDH1 vaccine in newly diagnosed glioma. Data came from immunoSEQ multiplex PCR; TCRdb stores just in-frame clones and leaves some out. The repertoire holds tens of thousands of clones, with 70% to 90% as singletons. Here the sequenced sample was PBMCs, taken from a glioma patient treated with radiotherapy, temozolomide or both. These receptors originate from a man younger than 40 with glioma. Both conserved end residues are trimmed from each CDR3. Size is omitted from some rows. Given values are once, few, many or a class for expanded clones.

J gene: TRBJ1-2; V gene: TRBV30; CDR3 length: 11; clone size: -; CDR3 protein: AWEWRRGYGYT
J gene: TRBJ2-5; V gene: TRBV4-1; CDR3 length: 12; clone size: -; CDR3 protein: ASSQGVWGETQY
J gene: TRBJ1-4; V gene: TRBV4-2; CDR3 length: 18; clone size: -; CDR3 protein: ASSLPKQGREGATNEKLF
J gene: TRBJ2-5; V gene: TRBV13; CDR3 length: 11; clone size: -; CDR3 protein: ASSLSLVETQY
J gene: TRBJ1-2; V gene: TRBV27; CDR3 length: 11; clone size: -; CDR3 protein: ASSLGGDYGYT
J gene: TRBJ1-6; V gene: TRBV6-1; CDR3 length: 14; clone size: -; CDR3 protein: ASSDTTGSTGTPLH
J gene: TRBJ2-1; V gene: TRBV7-9; CDR3 length: 17; clone size: -; CDR3 protein: ASSPKGPGQGARHDEQF
J gene: TRBJ2-5; V gene: TRBV7-8; CDR3 length: 15; clone size: -; CDR3 protein: ASSPLRVGGRRETQY
J gene: TRBJ1-2; V gene: TRBV5-6; CDR3 length: 12; clone size: -; CDR3 protein: ASSLKGFSYGYT
J gene: TRBJ1-1; V gene: TRBV27; CDR3 length: 13; clone size: -; CDR3 protein: ASSLWGQSKTEAF
J gene: TRBJ2-1; V gene: TRBV5-1; CDR3 length: 14; clone size: once; CDR3 protein: ASSRVGTGIYNEQF
J gene: TRBJ1-4; V gene: TRBV27; CDR3 length: 14; clone size: -; CDR3 protein: ASSFGTGLRNEKLF
J gene: TRBJ2-7; V gene: TRBV5-4; CDR3 length: 12; clone size: -; CDR3 protein: ASSFNSGIGEQY
J gene: TRBJ1-1; V gene: TRBV2; CDR3 length: 15; clone size: -; CDR3 protein: ASSEPRDRGRGTEAF
J gene: TRBJ2-7; V gene: TRBV18; CDR3 length: 13; clone size: -; CDR3 protein: ASSPVWESSYEQY
J gene: TRBJ2-7; V gene: TRBV13; CDR3 length: 11; clone size: once; CDR3 protein: ASSLGHPNEQY
J gene: TRBJ2-3; V gene: TRBV29-1; CDR3 length: 11; clone size: -; CDR3 protein: SVAWGEADTQY
J gene: TRBJ2-7; V gene: TRBV25-1; CDR3 length: 12; clone size: -; CDR3 protein: ASSPGQGDYEQY
J gene: TRBJ1-2; V gene: TRBV5-1; CDR3 length: 13; clone size: -; CDR3 protein: ASSFGGTAEGGYT
J gene: TRBJ2-5; V gene: TRBV4-1; CDR3 length: 14; clone size: few; CDR3 protein: ASSLKAGADGVTQY
J gene: TRBJ1-2; V gene: TRBV19; CDR3 length: 11; clone size: once; CDR3 protein: ASREGRIYGYT
J gene: TRBJ2-1; V gene: TRBV23-1; CDR3 length: 11; clone size: -; CDR3 protein: ASSHPRGGGQF
J gene: TRBJ1-1; V gene: TRBV5-1; CDR3 length: 13; clone size: few; CDR3 protein: ASSWVGRGNTEAF
J gene: TRBJ2-7; V gene: TRBV5-4; CDR3 length: 12; clone size: -; CDR3 protein: ASSVEQGAYEQY
J gene: TRBJ1-1; V gene: TRBV5-4; CDR3 length: 10; clone size: -; CDR3 protein: ASSFSGTEAF
J gene: TRBJ1-2; V gene: TRBV27; CDR3 length: 14; clone size: -; CDR3 protein: ASSLFEDPRTEGYT
J gene: TRBJ1-1; V gene: TRBV27; CDR3 length: 10; clone size: few; CDR3 protein: ASSLGTGRAF
J gene: TRBJ1-2; V gene: TRBV5-4; CDR3 length: 9; clone size: -; CDR3 protein: ASSEQNGYT
J gene: TRBJ2-7; V gene: TRBV5-1; CDR3 length: 14; clone size: -; CDR3 protein: ASSLAGRGQWDEQY
J gene: TRBJ1-1; V gene: TRBV27; CDR3 length: 11; clone size: few; CDR3 protein: ASSPGGGTEAF
J gene: TRBJ2-7; V gene: TRBV10-3; CDR3 length: 12; clone size: few; CDR3 protein: ATDRGTGSYEQY
J gene: TRBJ2-5; V gene: TRBV18; CDR3 length: 11; clone size: -; CDR3 protein: ASSPTRGETQY
J gene: TRBJ1-1; V gene: TRBV11-2; CDR3 length: 10; clone size: -; CDR3 protein: ASSFLTGEAF
J gene: TRBJ1-3; V gene: TRBV12-1; CDR3 length: 15; clone size: -; CDR3 protein: ASSFEGQGVSGNTIY
J gene: TRBJ1-5; V gene: TRBV2; CDR3 length: 13; clone size: few; CDR3 protein: ASSHPFMGIQPQH
J gene: TRBJ2-3; V gene: TRBV2; CDR3 length: 13; clone size: -; CDR3 protein: ASSEEQGAIDTQY
J gene: -; V gene: TRBV6-5; CDR3 length: 13; clone size: -; CDR3 protein: ASSYAFRGGYEQY
J gene: TRBJ2-2; V gene: TRBV11-3; CDR3 length: 11; clone size: -; CDR3 protein: ASSFRGAGELF
J gene: TRBJ1-1; V gene: TRBV5-4; CDR3 length: 11; clone size: -; CDR3 protein: ASSLGGKAEAF
J gene: TRBJ1-2; V gene: TRBV5-1; CDR3 length: 12; clone size: -; CDR3 protein: ASSFGDVDYGYT
J gene: TRBJ2-7; V gene: TRBV21-1; CDR3 length: 13; clone size: -; CDR3 protein: ASSKASVSSYEQY
J gene: TRBJ1-1; V gene: TRBV6-5; CDR3 length: 12; clone size: -; CDR3 protein: ASRPGAPNTEAF
J gene: -; V gene: TRBV30; CDR3 length: 10; clone size: -; CDR3 protein: ARQGPTYEQY
J gene: TRBJ1-2; V gene: TRBV18; CDR3 length: 12; clone size: -; CDR3 protein: ASSPVGRNYGYT
J gene: TRBJ2-5; V gene: TRBV5-1; CDR3 length: 12; clone size: -; CDR3 protein: ASSPTGVQETQY
J gene: TRBJ2-1; V gene: TRBV11-2; CDR3 length: 14; clone size: -; CDR3 protein: ASSLDGTREVDEQF
J gene: TRBJ1-6; V gene: TRBV5-1; CDR3 length: 12; clone size: once; CDR3 protein: ASSFAGTNSPLH
J gene: TRBJ1-5; V gene: TRBV4-2; CDR3 length: 14; clone size: few; CDR3 protein: ASSQATGATNQPQH
J gene: TRBJ1-2; V gene: TRBV19; CDR3 length: 12; clone size: -; CDR3 protein: ASSLQGPNYGYT
J gene: TRBJ1-6; V gene: TRBV6-1; CDR3 length: 10; clone size: once; CDR3 protein: ASRQGNSPLH
J gene: TRBJ2-7; V gene: TRBV18; CDR3 length: 12; clone size: once; CDR3 protein: ASSLRDRGYEQY
J gene: TRBJ1-1; V gene: TRBV28; CDR3 length: 11; clone size: -; CDR3 protein: ASSYRDRGLSF
J gene: TRBJ2-7; V gene: TRBV13; CDR3 length: 14; clone size: -; CDR3 protein: ASSLGGPARGYEQY
J gene: TRBJ2-3; V gene: TRBV7-8; CDR3 length: 15; clone size: -; CDR3 protein: ASSTAGLAHSTDTQY
J gene: TRBJ2-6; V gene: TRBV28; CDR3 length: 13; clone size: -; CDR3 protein: ASGQTSSWANVLT